These T cell receptor beta chains were read from a single sample in a study of CD8+CD57+ T cells in acquired aplastic anemia. TCRdb re-derived calls from the reads in MiXCR, one entry per CDR3 protein. The profile shows under 150,000 distinct CDR3 sequences, over 30% of them singletons. The sequenced material came from sorted CD4+, CD8+, or CD8+CD57+ T cells (not recorded which) from PBMCs. The receptor set was obtained from a human donor with aplastic anemia. Each CDR3 is given with its conserved first and last residue.

v_call cdr3_aa
TRBV24-1 CATSDTGGTDTQYF
TRBV29-1 CSVRDRGREGNYGYTF
TRBV20-1 CSARDQRGTSNEKLFF
TRBV3-1 CASSRGPRTDNSPLHF
TRBV19 CASSVARGSTEAFF
TRBV11-2 CASSFSPGLQTDTQYF
TRBV6-5 CASSYSGGELFF
TRBV15 CATSSHAGGTQYF
TRBV3-1 CASSQDSRRSGGGYEQYF
TRBV7-7 CASSPPYSRDPTGELFF
TRBV11-1 CASSLGVAGGGDTQYF
TRBV29-1 CSVHDRGLSGNTIYF
TRBV19 CASSIPGSSYGYTF
TRBV7-2 CASSFRPGLAGGRWETQYF
TRBV29-1 CSVEEYNEQFF
TRBV10-2 CASSDGLAGGPQETQYF
TRBV2 CASIQGALGYTF
TRBV9 CASSVVDSGGEGTQYF
TRBV15 CATSKGQGWREKLFF
TRBV29-1 CSGGAIDTQYF
TRBV20-1 CSARDVASGEADTQYF
TRBV10-3 CAINNPGQGNTEAFF
TRBV19 CASTLDSGGSNEQFF
TRBV10-2 CASSELGTNTEAFF
TRBV19 CASSPGSDRGTQYF
TRBV18 CASSPPGRRISYNEQFF
TRBV4-3 CASSQVLRGWGTEAFF
TRBV4-2 CASSPGLAGGKHNEQFF
TRBV18 CASSADSYANTGELFF
TRBV24-1 CATSDPLAGSETQYF
TRBV28 CASMDRAGNTIYF
TRBV20-1 CSARDLVTGVGEAFF
TRBV2 CASRRATNEKLFF
TRBV20-1 CSATDASGGANEQFF
TRBV7-8 CASSVPQGPEYF
TRBV5-4 CASSLALQGQETQYF
TRBV27 CASSGPGPENTEAFF
TRBV6-2/TRBV6-3 CASSHFTGSGYTF
TRBV2 CASSRPAGEKTQYF
TRBV19 CASSNGGVNTDTQYF
TRBV15 CATSSLGTDYEQYF
TRBV12-3/TRBV12-4 CASSRRTLAGNTIYF
TRBV14 CASSQQRGSGEQFF
TRBV10-3 CAISESRGAGETQYF
TRBV19 CASSFGQMGNTIYF
TRBV9 CASSVAGLASPLHF
TRBV29-1 CSVEFRGGYGYTF
TRBV10-3 CAISGRDRGHEQYF
TRBV10-3 CAISEYVSGQNGYTF
TRBV3-1 CASSPWDRVNTEAFF
TRBV15 CATSRGRDGAYEQYF
TRBV11-2 CASSLRTGSGESSDTQYF
TRBV5-1 CASSLATGRETQYF
TRBV5-1 CASSPRTGEGSYNEQFF